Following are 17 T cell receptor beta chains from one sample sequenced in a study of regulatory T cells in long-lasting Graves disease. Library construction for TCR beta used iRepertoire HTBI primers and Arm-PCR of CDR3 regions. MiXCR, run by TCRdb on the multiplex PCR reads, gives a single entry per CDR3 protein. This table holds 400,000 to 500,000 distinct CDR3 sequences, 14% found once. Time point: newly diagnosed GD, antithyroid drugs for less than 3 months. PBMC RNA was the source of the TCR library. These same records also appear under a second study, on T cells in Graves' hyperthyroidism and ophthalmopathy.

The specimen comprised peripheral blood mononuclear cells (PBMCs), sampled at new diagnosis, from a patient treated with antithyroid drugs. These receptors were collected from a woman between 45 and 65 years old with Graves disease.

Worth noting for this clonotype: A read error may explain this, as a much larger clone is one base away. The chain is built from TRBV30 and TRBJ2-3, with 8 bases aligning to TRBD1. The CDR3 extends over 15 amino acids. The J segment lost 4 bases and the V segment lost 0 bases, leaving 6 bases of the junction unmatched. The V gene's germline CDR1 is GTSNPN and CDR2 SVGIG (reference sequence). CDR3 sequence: CAWSVRQGASDTQYF. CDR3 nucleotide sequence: TGTGCCTGGAGTGTACGCCAGGGGGCATCAGATACGCAGTATTTT. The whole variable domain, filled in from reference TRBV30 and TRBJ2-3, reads SQTIHQWPATLVQPVGSPLSLECTVEGTSNPNLYWYRQAAGRGLQLLFYSVGIGQISSEVPQNLSASRPQDRQFILSSKKLLLSDSGFYLCAWSVRQGASDTQYFGPGTRLTVL.

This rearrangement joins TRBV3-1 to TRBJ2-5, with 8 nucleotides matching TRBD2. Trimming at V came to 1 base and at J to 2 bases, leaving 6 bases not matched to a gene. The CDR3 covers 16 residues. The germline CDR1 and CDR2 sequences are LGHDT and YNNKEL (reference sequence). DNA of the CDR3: TGTGCCAGCAGCCAAGGGACTAGCACGCTACAAGAGACCCAGTACTTC. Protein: CASSQGTSTLQETQYF.

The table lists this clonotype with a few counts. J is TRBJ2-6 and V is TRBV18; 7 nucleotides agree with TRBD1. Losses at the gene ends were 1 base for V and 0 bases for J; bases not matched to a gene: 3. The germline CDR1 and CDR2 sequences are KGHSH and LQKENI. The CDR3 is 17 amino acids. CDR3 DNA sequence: TGTGCCAGCTCACCACTGACAGGGAACTCTGGGGCCAACGTCCTGACTTTC. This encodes CASSPLTGNSGANVLTF.

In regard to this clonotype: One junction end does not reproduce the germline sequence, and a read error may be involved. This CDR3 is CASSLRGNEQLF. The CDR3 DNA is TGTGCCAGCAGTTTAAGAGGGAATGAGCAGCTCTTC. The chain joins TRBV28 to TRBJ2-1, with D perhaps TRBD2 (5 bases). Germline loops: CDR1 MDHEN, CDR2 SYDVKM. This CDR3 has 12 amino acids.

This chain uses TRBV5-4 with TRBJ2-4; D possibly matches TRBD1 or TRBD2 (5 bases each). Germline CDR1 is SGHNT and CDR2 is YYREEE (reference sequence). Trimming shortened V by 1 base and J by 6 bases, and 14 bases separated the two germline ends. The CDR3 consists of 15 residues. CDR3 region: CASSLSRDAGNIQYF. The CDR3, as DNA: TGTGCCAGCAGCTTGAGCCGGGACGCGGGAAACATTCAGTACTTC.

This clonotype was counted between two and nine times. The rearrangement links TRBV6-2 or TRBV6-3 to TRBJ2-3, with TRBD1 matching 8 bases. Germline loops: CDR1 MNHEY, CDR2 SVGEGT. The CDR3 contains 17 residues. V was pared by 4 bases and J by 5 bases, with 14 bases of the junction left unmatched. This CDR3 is CASSSGQGVDYRDTQYF. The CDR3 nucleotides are TGTGCCAGCAGTTCAGGACAGGGAGTGGATTATAGAGATACGCAGTATTTT.

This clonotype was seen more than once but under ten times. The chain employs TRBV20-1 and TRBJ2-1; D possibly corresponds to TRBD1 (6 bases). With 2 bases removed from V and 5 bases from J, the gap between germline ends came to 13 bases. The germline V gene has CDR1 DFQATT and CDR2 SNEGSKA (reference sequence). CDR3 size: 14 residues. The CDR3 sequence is CSARRGFSDNEQFF. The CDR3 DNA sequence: TGCAGTGCTAGAAGGGGGTTTAGCGACAATGAGCAGTTCTTC.

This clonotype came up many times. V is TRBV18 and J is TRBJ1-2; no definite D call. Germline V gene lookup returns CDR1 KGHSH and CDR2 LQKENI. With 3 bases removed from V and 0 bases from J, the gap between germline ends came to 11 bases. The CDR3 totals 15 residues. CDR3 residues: CASSPMDGANYGYTF. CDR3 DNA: TGTGCCAGCTCACCCATGGACGGAGCTAACTATGGCTACACCTTC.

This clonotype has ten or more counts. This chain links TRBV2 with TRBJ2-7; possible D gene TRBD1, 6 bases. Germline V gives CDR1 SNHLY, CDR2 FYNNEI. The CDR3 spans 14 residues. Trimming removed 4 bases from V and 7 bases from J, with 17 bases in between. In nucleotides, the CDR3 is TGTGCCAGCAGTGTTGAGCTGGGGGCCGTGGAGCAGTACTTC. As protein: CASSVELGAVEQYF.

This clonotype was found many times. The CDR3 bases are TGTGCCAGCAGTGCCCCGATAGACCACCGGGACGTCCTGACTTTC. Its translation: CASSAPIDHRDVLTF. This chain links TRBV28 with TRBJ2-6; D gene unclear. The V end lost 5 bases, the J end lost 11 bases, and 19 bases lay between the germline ends. Germline CDR1 is MDHEN and CDR2 is SYDVKM. This CDR3 region has 15 residues.

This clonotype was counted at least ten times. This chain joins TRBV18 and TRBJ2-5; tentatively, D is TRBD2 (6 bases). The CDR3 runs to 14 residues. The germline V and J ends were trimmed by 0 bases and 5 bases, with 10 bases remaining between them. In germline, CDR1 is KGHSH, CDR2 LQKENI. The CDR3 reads CASSPPAGRETQYF. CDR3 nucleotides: TGTGCCAGCTCACCACCTGCGGGGAGGGAGACCCAGTACTTC. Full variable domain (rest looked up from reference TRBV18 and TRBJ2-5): NAGVMQNPRHLVRRRGQEARLRCSPMKGHSHVYWYRQLPEEGLKFMVYLQKENIIDESGMPKERFSAEFPKEGPSILRIQQVVRGDSAAYFCASSPPAGRETQYFGPGTRLLVL.

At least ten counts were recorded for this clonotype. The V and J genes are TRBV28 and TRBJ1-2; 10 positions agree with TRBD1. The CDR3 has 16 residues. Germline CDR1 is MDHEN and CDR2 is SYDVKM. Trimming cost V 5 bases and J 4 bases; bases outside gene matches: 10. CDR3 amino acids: CASSPPRDRGTYGYTF. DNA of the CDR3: TGTGCCAGCAGTCCACCTCGGGACAGGGGCACCTATGGCTACACCTTC.

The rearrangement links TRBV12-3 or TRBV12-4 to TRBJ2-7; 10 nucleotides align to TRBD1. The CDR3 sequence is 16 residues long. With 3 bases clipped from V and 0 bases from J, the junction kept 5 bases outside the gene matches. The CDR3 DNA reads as TGTGCCAGCAGTTTCCCGGGACAGGGGACCTCCTACGAGCAGTACTTC. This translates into CASSFPGQGTSYEQYF.

The CDR3: CASSVTGRTGGYTF. CDR3 DNA: TGTGCCAGCAGTGTGACAGGGCGGACAGGGGGCTACACCTTC. The V gene is TRBV28, the J gene TRBJ1-2; 8 bases agree with TRBD1. Losses at the gene ends were 5 bases for V and 8 bases for J; bases not matched to a gene: 10. Per germline, CDR1 MDHEN and CDR2 SYDVKM. The CDR3 consists of 14 residues.

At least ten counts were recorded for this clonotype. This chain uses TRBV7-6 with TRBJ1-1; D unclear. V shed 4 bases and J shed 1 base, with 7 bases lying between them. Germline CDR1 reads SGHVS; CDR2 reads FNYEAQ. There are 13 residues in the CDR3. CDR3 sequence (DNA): TGTGCCAGCAGCTCATCCACGAACACTGAAGCTTTCTTT. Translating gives CASSSSTNTEAFF.

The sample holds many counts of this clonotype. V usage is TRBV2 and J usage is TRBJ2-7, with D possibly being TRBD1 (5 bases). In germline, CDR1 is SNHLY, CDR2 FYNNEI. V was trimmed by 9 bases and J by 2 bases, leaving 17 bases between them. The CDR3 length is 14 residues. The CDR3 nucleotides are TGTGCCAGTAATCGACAGACCAAGACCTACGAGCAGTACTTC. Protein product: CASNRQTKTYEQYF.

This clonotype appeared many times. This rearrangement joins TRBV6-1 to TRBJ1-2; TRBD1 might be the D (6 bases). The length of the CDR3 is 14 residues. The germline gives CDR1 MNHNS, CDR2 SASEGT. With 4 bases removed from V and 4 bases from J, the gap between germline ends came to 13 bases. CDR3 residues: CASSADTGSYGYTF. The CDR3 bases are TGTGCCAGCAGTGCAGATACAGGGAGCTATGGCTACACCTTC.